Below, 21 T cell receptor beta chains from the same sample are listed, as sequenced in a study of blood T cell repertoires in COVID-19. Only in-frame clones appear in the TCRdb table, and some are missing; sequencing was by immunoSEQ multiplex PCR. This table holds tens of thousands of clones, 79% found once. The sequenced sample was peripheral blood. These receptors were taken from a man aged 60-69 years with acute or convalescent COVID-19.

This clone occurred a few times. The chain has TRBV27 and TRBJ2-7; possibly TRBD2 for D (7 bases). V lost 2 bases to trimming and J lost 5 bases, with 16 bases between them. The CDR3 is 15 residues long. Germline-derived CDR1 and CDR2 are MNHEY and SMNVEV (reference sequence). This chain's CDR3 is CASSLKFAGAHEQYF. The CDR3 nucleotides are TGTGCCAGCAGTTTAAAGTTTGCGGGGGCCCACGAGCAGTACTTC.

This chain joins TRBV19 and TRBJ1-2; 8 nucleotides align to TRBD1. CDR3 length: 13 amino acids. Germline values: CDR1 LNHDA, CDR2 SQIVND (reference sequence). V lost 6 bases, J lost 3 bases, and 3 bases stayed unmatched. This chain's CDR3 is CASSGQGDYGYTF. CDR3 nucleotide sequence: TGTGCCAGTAGCGGACAGGGAGACTATGGCTACACCTTC.

The chain uses TRBV6-6 and TRBJ1-2; the match to TRBD1 covers 8 bases. This CDR3 contains 15 residues. The junction had 8 bases not matched to a gene; V was cut back by 5 bases and J by 3 bases. Germline lookup yields CDR1 MNHNY and CDR2 SVGAGI (reference sequence). CDR3 sequence (DNA): TGTGCCAGCAGTCTCAGGGGGCTACGGGACTATGGCTACACCTTC. Translated: CASSLRGLRDYGYTF.

This rearrangement joins TRBV5-1 to TRBJ2-1; TRBD2 matches 8 bases. This CDR3 region has 13 residues. Trimming took 5 bases from V and 10 from J; bases not matched to a gene: 8. The germline V gene encodes CDR1 SGHRS and CDR2 YFSETQ. CDR3 in amino acids: CASRWGAGDEQFF. The CDR3 DNA reads as TGCGCCAGCAGGTGGGGAGCGGGAGACGAGCAGTTCTTC.

The V call is TRBV11-1, the J call TRBJ2-1; D gene uncertain. Germline V lookup: CDR1 SGHAT, CDR2 FQDESV (reference sequence). The CDR3 sequence is 15 residues long. Trimming left V 4 bases short and J 6 bases short, with 16 bases between. In nucleotides, the CDR3 is TGTGCCAGCAGCTCCTCGAGACTGGCCCCCAATGAGCAGTTCTTC. Translated, it gives CASSSSRLAPNEQFF.

The chain recombines TRBV4-2 with TRBJ1-2; 7 nucleotides agree with TRBD1. J gave up 4 bases and V 3 bases, and 5 bases lay outside the gene matches. There are 14 residues in the CDR3. Germline V gene lookup returns CDR1 LGHNA and CDR2 YNFKEQ. CDR3: CASSQDRPLYGYTF. DNA of the CDR3: TGTGCCAGCAGCCAGGACAGGCCCCTCTATGGCTACACCTTC.

The genes are TRBV9 and TRBJ1-5; TRBD1 aligns across 7 bases. After removal of 0 bases from V and 6 bases from J, the junction contained 9 bases not matched to a gene. Germline-derived CDR1 and CDR2 are SGDLS and YYNGEE. This CDR3 region has 16 residues. The CDR3 loop reads CASSVGNGDSGQPQHF. The CDR3 nucleotides are TGTGCCAGCAGCGTAGGAAATGGGGACAGTGGTCAGCCCCAGCATTTT.

This sequence joins TRBV24-1 and TRBJ2-2, with 8 bases identical to TRBD2. In germline, CDR1 is KGHDR, CDR2 SFDVKD. The V and J ends lost 0 bases and 3 bases, in that order; junction bases with no gene match: 5. This CDR3 region has 17 residues. Here the CDR3 DNA reads TGTGCCACCAGTGATTTGGGGCTAGCGGGTGACACCGGGGAGCTGTTTTTT. This gives the protein CATSDLGLAGDTGELFF.

Written as DNA, the CDR3 is TGTGCCAGCAGCTTAGGCCTTCGGACTAATGAGCAGTTCTTC. Its translation: CASSLGLRTNEQFF. This rearrangement joins TRBV13 to TRBJ2-1; D perhaps matches TRBD2 (5 bases). Deletions cut 0 bases from V and 7 bases from J, with 10 bases between. Germline assignment: CDR1 PRHDT and CDR2 FYEKMQ (reference sequence). The CDR3 is 14 amino acids.

This CDR3 is CASSYSNQPQHF. CDR3 bases: TGTGCCAGCAGTTATAGCAATCAGCCCCAGCATTTT. V and J are TRBV3-1 (or the pseudogene TRBV3-2) and TRBJ1-5; D is unclear. The V gene lost 6 bases and the J gene lost 0 bases, with 3 bases spanning the gap. The CDR3 has 12 amino acids. CDR1 and CDR2 from the germline V gene are LGHDT and YNNKEL (reference sequence).

J is TRBJ2-7 and V is TRBV7-3; TRBD2 agrees at 9 bases. The germline gives CDR1 SGHTA, CDR2 FQGTGA. The CDR3 is made up of 18 amino acids. Trimming took 4 bases from V and 3 from J; bases not matched to a gene: 16. In nucleotides, the CDR3 is TGTGCCAGCAGCTCCCTAACGGGTATAGCGGGAGACCTCTACGAGCAGTACTTC. Translating gives CASSSLTGIAGDLYEQYF.

This sequence joins TRBV11-3 and TRBJ2-2; 7 positions agree with TRBD2. This CDR3 is built from 13 residues. The junction had 2 bases not matched to a gene; V was cut back by 2 bases and J by 8 bases. Germline V gene sequence: CDR1 SGHNT, CDR2 YENEEA. CDR3 region: CASSLLAVGELFF. The CDR3 region has the DNA TGTGCCAGCAGCTTACTAGCGGTTGGGGAGCTGTTTTTT.

A single count supports this clone. This sequence joins TRBV21-1 and TRBJ2-5; the listed D gene, TRBD1, was not tested against the DNA. TRBV21-1 is a pseudogene. CDR3 length: 15 amino acids. The CDR3 protein is CASNPTETPQETQYF. The CDR3 DNA sequence: TGTGCCAGCAACCCTACTGAGACACCACAGGAGACCCAGTACTTC.

The chain recombines TRBV7-2 with TRBJ1-1; D perhaps matches TRBD1 (5 bases). The V gene lost 1 base and the J gene lost 6 bases, with 9 bases spanning the gap. CDR1 and CDR2 from the germline V gene are SGHTA and FQGNSA. The CDR3 has 13 residues. The CDR3 spells CASSLVGGAEAFF. CDR3 DNA sequence: TGTGCCAGCAGCTTAGTGGGGGGAGCTGAAGCTTTCTTT.

The chain employs TRBV15 and TRBJ1-2; 7 bases map to TRBD1. The CDR3 extends over 16 amino acids. Germline CDR1 LNHNV, CDR2 YYDKDF (reference sequence). V was pared by 1 base and J by 0 bases, with 5 bases of the junction left unmatched. The CDR3 sequence is CATSRGGTAANYGYTF. Written as DNA, the CDR3 is TGTGCCACCAGCAGAGGGGGGACAGCGGCTAACTATGGCTACACCTTC.

This clone was detected a few times. The chain links TRBV15 to TRBJ2-1; D is perhaps TRBD2 (6 bases). V dropped 2 bases and J dropped 1 base, with 12 bases sitting between them. Germline CDR1 and CDR2: LNHNV and YYDKDF (reference sequence). The CDR3 runs to 16 residues. The CDR3 sequence is CATSRPGTPSYNEQFF. The DNA of the CDR3 is TGTGCCACCAGCAGACCCGGGACTCCATCCTACAATGAGCAGTTCTTC.

The V call is TRBV10-3, the J call TRBJ1-5, with TRBD1 as a possible D gene (5 bases). The germline CDR1 and CDR2 sequences are ENHRY and SYGVKD. V was pared by 10 bases and J by 4 bases, with 11 bases between. This CDR3 has 12 amino acids. Here the CDR3 DNA reads TGTGCCACGGGCGACAGTAATCAGCCCCAGCATTTT. It is translated as CATGDSNQPQHF.

J is TRBJ1-4 and V is TRBV12-5; D may be TRBD1 (6 bases). The V end was cut by 7 bases, the J end by 4 bases, with 13 bases between. CDR1 is LGHNT, CDR2 FRNRAP, per germline. CDR3 length: 14 residues. CDR3 bases: TGTGCTAGTGCCCCGGGACATAGTAATGAAAAACTGTTTTTT. It codes for CASAPGHSNEKLFF. The variable domain in full, with the rest retrieved from reference TRBV12-5 and TRBJ1-4, is DARVTQTPRHKVTEMGQEVTMRCQPILGHNTVFWYRQTMMQGLELLAYFRNRAPLDDSGMPKDRFSAEMPDATLATLKIQPSEPRDSAVYFCASAPGHSNEKLFFGSGTQLSVL.

The rearrangement joins TRBV28 to TRBJ2-6, with D possibly matching TRBD1 (5 bases). V was shortened by 5 bases and J by 1 base, with 9 bases between the two germline ends. There are 15 residues in the CDR3. From germline, CDR1 is MDHEN and CDR2 SYDVKM. In nucleotides, the CDR3 is TGTGCCAGCAGTAAAGACAGTTCTGGGGCCAACGTCCTGACTTTC. Protein: CASSKDSSGANVLTF.

The CDR3 region is CASRASGFNEQFF. CDR3 sequence (DNA): TGTGCCAGCAGAGCCTCGGGGTTCAATGAGCAGTTCTTC. V is TRBV27 and J is TRBJ2-1; D may be TRBD2 (5 bases). The CDR3 runs to 13 residues. Between the trimmed V and J ends, which lost 6 bases and 6 bases, there was a span of 12 bases. Germline CDR1 is MNHEY and CDR2 is SMNVEV (reference sequence).

This clone was observed a few times. The rearrangement links TRBV5-6 to TRBJ2-3, with TRBD2 matching 8 bases. The V gene end was trimmed by 4 bases and the J gene end by 3 bases; junction bases not matched to a gene: 4. Per the germline V gene, CDR1 is SGHDT and CDR2 is YYEEEE. The CDR3 spans 14 residues. CDR3 sequence: CASSLTSETDTQYF. In nucleotides, the CDR3 is TGTGCCAGCAGCCTGACTAGCGAAACAGATACGCAGTATTTT.